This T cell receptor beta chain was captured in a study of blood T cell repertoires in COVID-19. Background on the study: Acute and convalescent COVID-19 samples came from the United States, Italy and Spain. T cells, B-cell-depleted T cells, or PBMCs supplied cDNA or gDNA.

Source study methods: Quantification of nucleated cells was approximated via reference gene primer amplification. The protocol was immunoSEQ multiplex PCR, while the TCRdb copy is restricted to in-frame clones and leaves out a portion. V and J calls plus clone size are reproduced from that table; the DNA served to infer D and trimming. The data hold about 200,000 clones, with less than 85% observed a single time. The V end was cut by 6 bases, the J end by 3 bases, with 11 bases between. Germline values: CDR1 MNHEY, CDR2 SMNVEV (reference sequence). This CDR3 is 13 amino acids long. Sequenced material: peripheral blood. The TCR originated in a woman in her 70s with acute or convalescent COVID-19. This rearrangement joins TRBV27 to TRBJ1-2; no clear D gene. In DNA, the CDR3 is TGTGCCAGCAGGCCTCGGAGGGACTATGGCTACACCTTC. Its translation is CASRPRRDYGYTF.